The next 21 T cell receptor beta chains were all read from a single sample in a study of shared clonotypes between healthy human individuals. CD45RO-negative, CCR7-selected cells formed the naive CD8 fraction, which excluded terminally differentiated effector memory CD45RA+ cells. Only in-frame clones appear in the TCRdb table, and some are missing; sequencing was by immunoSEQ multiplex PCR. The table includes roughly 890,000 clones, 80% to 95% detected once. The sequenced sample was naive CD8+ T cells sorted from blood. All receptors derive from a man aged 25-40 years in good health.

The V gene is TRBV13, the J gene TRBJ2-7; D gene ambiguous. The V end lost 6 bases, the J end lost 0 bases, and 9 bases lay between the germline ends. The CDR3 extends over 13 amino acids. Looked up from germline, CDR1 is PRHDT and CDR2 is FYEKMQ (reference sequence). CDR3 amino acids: CASRGLNSYEQYF. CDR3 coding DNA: TGTGCCAGCAGGGGCCTTAACTCCTACGAGCAGTACTTC.

CDR3 DNA: TGCAGCGTAGTATGGTGGGACAGGGGCTACGAGCAGTACTTC. Amino acids: CSVVWWDRGYEQYF. V gene TRBV29-1 combines with J gene TRBJ2-7; 10 bases are a match to TRBD1. V dropped 6 bases and J dropped 3; count of bases not matched to a gene: 8. The germline gives CDR1 SQVTM, CDR2 ANQGSEA. The CDR3 covers 14 residues.

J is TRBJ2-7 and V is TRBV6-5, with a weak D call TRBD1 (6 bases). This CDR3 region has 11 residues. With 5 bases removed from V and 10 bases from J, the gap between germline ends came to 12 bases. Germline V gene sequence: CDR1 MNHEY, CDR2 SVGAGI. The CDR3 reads CASSDQGSQYF. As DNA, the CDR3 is TGTGCCAGCAGTGACCAGGGGTCCCAGTACTTC.

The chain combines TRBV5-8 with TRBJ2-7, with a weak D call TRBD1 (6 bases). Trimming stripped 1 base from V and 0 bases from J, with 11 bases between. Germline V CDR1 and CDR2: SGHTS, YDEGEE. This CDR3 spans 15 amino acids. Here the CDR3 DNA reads TGTGCCAGCAGCTTGCCCCGGGACATCTCCTACGAGCAGTACTTC. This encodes CASSLPRDISYEQYF. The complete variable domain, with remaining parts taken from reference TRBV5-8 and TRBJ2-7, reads EAGVTQSPTHLIKTRGQQATLRCSPISGHTSVYWYQQALGLGLQFLLWYDEGEERNRGNFPPRFSGRQFPNYSSELNVNALELEDSALYLCASSLPRDISYEQYFGPGTRLTVT.

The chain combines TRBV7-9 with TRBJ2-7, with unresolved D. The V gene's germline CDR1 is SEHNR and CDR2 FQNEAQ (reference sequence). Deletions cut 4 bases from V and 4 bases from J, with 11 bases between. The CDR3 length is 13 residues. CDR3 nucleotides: TGTGCCAGCAGCTCCCCCGGCCCTTACGAGCAGTACTTC. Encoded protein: CASSSPGPYEQYF.

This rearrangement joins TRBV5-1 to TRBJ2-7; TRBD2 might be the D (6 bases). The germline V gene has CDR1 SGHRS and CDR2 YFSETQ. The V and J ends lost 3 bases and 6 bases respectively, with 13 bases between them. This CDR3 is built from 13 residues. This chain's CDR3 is CASSWTGGSEQYF. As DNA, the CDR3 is TGCGCCAGCAGCTGGACCGGGGGATCCGAGCAGTACTTC.

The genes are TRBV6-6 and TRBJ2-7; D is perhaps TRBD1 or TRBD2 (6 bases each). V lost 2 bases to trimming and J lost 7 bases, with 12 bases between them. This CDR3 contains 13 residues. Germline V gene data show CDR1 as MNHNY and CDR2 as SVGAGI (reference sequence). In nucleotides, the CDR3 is TGTGCCAGCAGTTACGGGAGGACAGCGGAGCAGTACTTC. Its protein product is CASSYGRTAEQYF.

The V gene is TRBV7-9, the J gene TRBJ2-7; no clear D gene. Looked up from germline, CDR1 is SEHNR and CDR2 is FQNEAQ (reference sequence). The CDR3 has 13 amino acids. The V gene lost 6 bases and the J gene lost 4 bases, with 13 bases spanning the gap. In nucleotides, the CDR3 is TGTGCCAGCAGACCCACGTCCAGATACGAGCAGTACTTC. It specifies CASRPTSRYEQYF.

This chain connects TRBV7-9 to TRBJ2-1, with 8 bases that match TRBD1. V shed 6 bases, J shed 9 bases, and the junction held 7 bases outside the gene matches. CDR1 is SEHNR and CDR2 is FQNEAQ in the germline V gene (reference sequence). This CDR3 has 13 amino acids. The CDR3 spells CASSTTGGVEQFF. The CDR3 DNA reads TGTGCCAGCAGTACAACAGGGGGAGTTGAGCAGTTCTTC.

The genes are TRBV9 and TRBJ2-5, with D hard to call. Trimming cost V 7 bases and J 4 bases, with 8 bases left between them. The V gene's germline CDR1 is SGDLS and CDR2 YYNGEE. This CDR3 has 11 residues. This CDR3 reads CASPSSETQYF. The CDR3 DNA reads TGTGCCAGCCCCTCCTCAGAGACCCAGTACTTC.

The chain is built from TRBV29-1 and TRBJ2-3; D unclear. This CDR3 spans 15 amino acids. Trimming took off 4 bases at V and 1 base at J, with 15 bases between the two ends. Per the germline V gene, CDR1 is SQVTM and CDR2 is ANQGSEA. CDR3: CSVVAVAAGTDTQYF. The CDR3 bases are TGCAGCGTTGTTGCTGTGGCCGCAGGCACAGATACGCAGTATTTT.

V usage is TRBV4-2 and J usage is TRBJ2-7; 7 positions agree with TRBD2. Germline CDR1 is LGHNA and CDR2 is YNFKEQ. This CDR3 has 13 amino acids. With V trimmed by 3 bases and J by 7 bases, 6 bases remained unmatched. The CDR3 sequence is CASSHPGGGEQYF. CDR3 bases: TGTGCCAGCAGCCACCCTGGCGGGGGAGAGCAGTACTTC.

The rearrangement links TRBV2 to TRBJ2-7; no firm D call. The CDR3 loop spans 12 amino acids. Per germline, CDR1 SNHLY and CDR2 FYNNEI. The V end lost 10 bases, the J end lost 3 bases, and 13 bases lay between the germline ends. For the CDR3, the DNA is TGTGCCATGAGGACGGGTCGCTACGAGCAGTACTTC. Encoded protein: CAMRTGRYEQYF.

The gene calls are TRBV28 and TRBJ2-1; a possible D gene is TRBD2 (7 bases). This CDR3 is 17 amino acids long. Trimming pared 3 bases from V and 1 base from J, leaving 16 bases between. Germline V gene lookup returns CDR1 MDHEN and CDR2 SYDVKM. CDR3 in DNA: TGTGCCAGCAGTTTTTTTGGGGGGGCGGATTCCTACAATGAGCAGTTCTTC. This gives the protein CASSFFGGADSYNEQFF.

This CDR3 reads CASIDPGGVTGELFF. The DNA of the CDR3 is TGTGCCAGCATTGACCCGGGCGGGGTGACCGGGGAGCTGTTTTTT. The V and J genes are TRBV11-2 and TRBJ2-2, with D possibly being TRBD2 (6 bases). CDR3 length: 15 residues. Germline assignment: CDR1 SGHAT and CDR2 FQNNGV. The ends were cut back, 7 bases at V and 5 bases at J, with 17 bases in the middle.

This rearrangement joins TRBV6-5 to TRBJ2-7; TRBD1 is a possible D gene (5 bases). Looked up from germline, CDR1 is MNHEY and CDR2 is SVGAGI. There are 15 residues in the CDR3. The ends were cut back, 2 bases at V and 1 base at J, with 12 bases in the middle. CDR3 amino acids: CASSYSSTGSYEQYF. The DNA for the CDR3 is TGTGCCAGCAGTTACAGTTCAACAGGTTCCTACGAGCAGTACTTC.

CDR3 DNA sequence: TGCGCCAGCAGTGAAACCCCGAACGAGCAGTACTTC. It encodes CASSETPNEQYF. The V and J genes are TRBV10-2 and TRBJ2-7; D gene unclear. The CDR3 runs 12 residues. CDR1 is WSHSY and CDR2 is SAAADI in the germline V gene. Trimming left V 3 bases short and J 5 bases short, with 8 bases between.

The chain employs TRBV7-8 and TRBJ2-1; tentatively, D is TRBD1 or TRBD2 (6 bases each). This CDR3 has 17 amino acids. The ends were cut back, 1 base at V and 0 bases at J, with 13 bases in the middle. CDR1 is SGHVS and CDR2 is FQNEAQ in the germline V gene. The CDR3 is CASSLGAGHNSYNEQFF. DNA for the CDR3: TGTGCCAGCAGCTTAGGGGCGGGACACAACTCCTACAATGAGCAGTTCTTC.

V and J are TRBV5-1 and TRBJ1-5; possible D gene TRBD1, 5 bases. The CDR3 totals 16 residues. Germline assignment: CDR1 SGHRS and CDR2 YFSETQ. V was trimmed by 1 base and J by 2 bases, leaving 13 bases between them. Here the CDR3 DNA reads TGCGCCAGCAGCTTGTCGGTCGGGGGAGGCAATCAGCCCCAGCATTTT. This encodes CASSLSVGGGNQPQHF.

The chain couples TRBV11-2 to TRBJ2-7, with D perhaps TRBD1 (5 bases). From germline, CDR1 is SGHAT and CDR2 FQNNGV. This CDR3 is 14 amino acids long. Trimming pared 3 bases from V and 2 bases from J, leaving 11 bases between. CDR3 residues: CASSFARATYEQYF. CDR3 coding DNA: TGTGCCAGCAGCTTCGCCAGGGCAACCTACGAGCAGTACTTC.

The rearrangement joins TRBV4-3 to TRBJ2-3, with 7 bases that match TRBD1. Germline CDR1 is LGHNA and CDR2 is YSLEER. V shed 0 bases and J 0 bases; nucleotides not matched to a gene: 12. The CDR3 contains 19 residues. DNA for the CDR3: TGCGCCAGCAGCCAAGATTACGTGGGACAGATACCCAGCACAGATACGCAGTATTTT. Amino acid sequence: CASSQDYVGQIPSTDTQYF.